The 9 T cell receptor beta chains listed next were all sequenced from one sample in a study of spatial heterogeneity in lung cancer. The time point denotes: sample taken at primary tumor resection. Sequencing was performed on whole RNA extracted from tumor and nontumor lung tissue, or from frozen PBMC, and the material was left unsorted. TCRdb independently ran MiXCR on the 5' RACE reads; one entry per CDR3 protein. The sample gives about 48,000 distinct CDR3 sequences, 5.3% of which show up once; around 10% is in the top ten. The material sequenced was PBMCs, taken at surgery. These receptors all come from a male donor with early-stage non-small cell lung cancer.

The table lists this clonotype with many counts. CDR3 sequence (DNA): TGTGCCAGCGAATTCCGGGACAAGGCCACTGAAGCTTTCTTT. Translating gives CASEFRDKATEAFF. This sequence joins TRBV6-2 or TRBV6-3 and TRBJ1-1; perhaps TRBD1 as D (6 bases). The germline V gene encodes CDR1 MNHEY and CDR2 SVGEGT. V lost 8 bases and J lost 4, with 17 bases in between. CDR3 size: 14 residues.

Ten or more counts support this clonotype. V and J are TRBV7-2 and TRBJ2-3; D remains ambiguous. The length of the CDR3 is 14 residues. Germline V gene sequence: CDR1 SGHTA, CDR2 FQGNSA. V dropped 1 base and J dropped 0 bases, with 5 bases sitting between them. The CDR3 nucleotides read TGTGCCAGCAGCTTAGGTCCTAGCACAGATACGCAGTATTTT. This encodes CASSLGPSTDTQYF.

This clonotype appeared a few times. This sequence joins TRBV25-1 and TRBJ2-7, with no clear D. This CDR3 is built from 15 residues. V was pared by 8 bases and J by 2 bases, with 19 bases between. Looked up from germline, CDR1 is MGHDK and CDR2 is SYGVNS. The DNA of the CDR3 is TGTGCCAGCGGGGTGAGCGCAGCTTTAACCTACGAGCAGTACTTC. This sequence encodes CASGVSAALTYEQYF.

In this sample, this clonotype turned up many times. V gene TRBV19 combines with J gene TRBJ1-2; D is unclear. Germline lookup yields CDR1 LNHDA and CDR2 SQIVND (reference sequence). The CDR3 covers 13 residues. Trimming took 4 bases from V and 4 from J, leaving 10 bases between them. The DNA of the CDR3 is TGTGCCAGTAGTACGGAGAGATCCTATGGCTACACCTTC. This encodes CASSTERSYGYTF.

This clonotype has at least ten counts. The DNA for the CDR3 is TGTGCCACAGACGGATTAAACACTGAAGCTTTCTTT. Translation: CATDGLNTEAFF. V and J are TRBV28 and TRBJ1-1; D not resolved. This CDR3 has 12 residues. Germline CDR1 MDHEN, CDR2 SYDVKM. V shed 10 bases and J shed 2 bases, with 11 bases lying between them. Combining the CDR3 with reference TRBV28 and TRBJ1-1 gives the whole variable domain DVKVTQSSRYLVKRTGEKVFLECVQDMDHENMFWYRQDPGLGLRLIYFSYDVKMKEKGDIPEGYSVSREKKERFSLILESASTNQTSMYLCATDGLNTEAFFGQGTRLTVV.

There are many counts of this clonotype. V gene TRBV27 combines with J gene TRBJ1-2; D perhaps matches TRBD1 (5 bases). The V gene's germline CDR1 is MNHEY and CDR2 SMNVEV (reference sequence). Trimming stripped 6 bases from V and 4 bases from J, with 9 bases between. The CDR3 contains 12 residues. The CDR3 here is CASSPGGYGYTF. For the CDR3, the DNA is TGTGCCAGCAGCCCCGGGGGCTATGGCTACACCTTC.

This clonotype was observed many times. This chain links TRBV5-1 with TRBJ2-5; no clear D gene. Per germline, CDR1 SGHRS and CDR2 YFSETQ. Trimming stripped 4 bases from V and 5 bases from J, with 15 bases between. The CDR3 is made up of 14 amino acids. In DNA, the CDR3 is TGCGCCAGCAGCCCCCTCCGGGCAAGGGAGACCCAGTACTTC. Protein product: CASSPLRARETQYF.

Of note for this clonotype: One base away lies a much larger clone, so this may be a sequencing read error. The chain couples TRBV12-3 or TRBV12-4 to TRBJ1-1, with D possibly matching TRBD1 (5 bases). The CDR3 sequence is 13 residues long. The chain's CDR3 is CASSPGTSLRPHF. The CDR3 DNA reads as TGTGCCAGCAGCCCAGGGACTTCCCTAAGACCCCATTTT.

This clonotype was observed a few times. Written as DNA, the CDR3 is TGTGCCAGCAGCCCAACTAGCGGGAGGTCCTACGAGCAGTACTTC. The encoded protein is CASSPTSGRSYEQYF. This rearrangement joins TRBV7-9 to TRBJ2-7; 12 bases line up with TRBD2. Germline trimming cut 5 bases from V and 1 base from J; bases unmatched to any gene: 3. The CDR3 spans 15 residues. Germline V CDR1 and CDR2: SEHNR, FQNEAQ (reference sequence).